This T cell receptor beta chain was found in a study of T-cell memory formation after mild COVID-19. Points from the study as a whole: SARS-CoV-2 specificity of second-wave clones peaking day 37 was unconfirmed. Pre-infection memory showed some responding clones, and this suggested that cross-reactive memory joined.

TCRdb re-derived calls from the 5' RACE reads in MiXCR, one entry per CDR3 protein. This table holds around 320,000 distinct CDR3 sequences, roughly a fifth found once. V was shortened by 6 bases and J by 5 bases, with 12 bases between the two germline ends. The CDR3 has 13 residues. In germline, CDR1 is LNHNV, CDR2 YYDKDF (reference sequence). Concerning this clonotype itself: Its antigen is not known.

V and J are TRBV15 and TRBJ2-3, with D hard to call. This TCR derives from a man between 18 and 29 years old who had mild COVID-19 (a few samples of this study predate the infection). Cell type and time point are not known. Sequenced input: PBMCs or a T cell subset sorted from them (not recorded which). The CDR3 here is CATSRQYRDTQYF. In nucleotides, the CDR3 is TGTGCCACCAGTCGGCAGTATCGAGATACGCAGTATTTT.